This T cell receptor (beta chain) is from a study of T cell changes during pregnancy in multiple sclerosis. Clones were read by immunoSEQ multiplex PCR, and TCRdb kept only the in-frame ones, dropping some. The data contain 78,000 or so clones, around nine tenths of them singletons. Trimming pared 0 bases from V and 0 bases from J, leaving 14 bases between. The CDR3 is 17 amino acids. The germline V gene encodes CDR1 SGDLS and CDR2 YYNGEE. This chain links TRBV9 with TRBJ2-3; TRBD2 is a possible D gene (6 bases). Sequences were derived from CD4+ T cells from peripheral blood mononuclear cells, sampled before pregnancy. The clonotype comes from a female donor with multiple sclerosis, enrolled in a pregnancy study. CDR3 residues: CASSVEAGGVSTDTQYF. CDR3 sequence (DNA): TGTGCCAGCAGCGTAGAGGCGGGCGGGGTGAGCACAGATACGCAGTATTTT.